These 31 T cell receptor beta chains share one sample of origin, sequenced in a study of T cell changes during pregnancy in multiple sclerosis. Only in-frame clones appear in the TCRdb table, and some are missing; sequencing was by immunoSEQ multiplex PCR. The sample includes 100,000 or so clones, over 80% of them seen just once. The sample consisted of peripheral blood, taken after pregnancy. Source of these receptors: a female donor with multiple sclerosis, enrolled in a pregnancy study.

This rearrangement joins TRBV2 to TRBJ2-2; 11 bases match TRBD2. The V and J ends lost 2 bases and 6 bases, in that order; junction bases with no gene match: 8. Germline-derived CDR1 and CDR2 are SNHLY and FYNNEI. This CDR3 is 17 amino acids long. CDR3 sequence reads: CASSEPPLAGVSGELFF. The CDR3 DNA reads as TGTGCCAGCAGTGAACCCCCACTAGCGGGGGTATCCGGGGAGCTGTTTTTT.

This CDR3 is CASSPRDSSSPLHF. The CDR3 nucleotides are TGTGCCAGCAGCCCCCGCGACAGTTCCTCACCCCTCCACTTT. This chain uses TRBV13 with TRBJ1-6; maybe TRBD1 (5 bases). Germline assignment: CDR1 PRHDT and CDR2 FYEKMQ (reference sequence). The CDR3 has 14 amino acids. Trimming left V 5 bases short and J 10 bases short, with 15 bases between.

The V gene is TRBV7-3, the J gene TRBJ1-1; 8 bases are shared with TRBD1. Germline CDR1 and CDR2: SGHTA and FQGTGA. J was trimmed by 2 bases and V by 5 bases; bases with no gene match: 4. The length of the CDR3 is 14 residues. The CDR3 reads CASSPTGVNTEAFF. The DNA for the CDR3 is TGTGCCAGCAGCCCGACAGGGGTCAACACTGAAGCTTTCTTT.

The J gene is TRBJ1-1, the V gene TRBV5-1; possibly TRBD1 for D (5 bases). This CDR3 is built from 15 residues. V lost 4 bases to trimming and J lost 1 base, with 14 bases between them. Germline values: CDR1 SGHRS, CDR2 YFSETQ. CDR3 sequence (DNA): TGCGCCAGCAGCGCGACGGGACTTAGGAACACTGAAGCTTTCTTT. Its protein is CASSATGLRNTEAFF.

The gene calls are TRBV2 and TRBJ2-7; tentatively, D is TRBD1 (6 bases). This CDR3 has 13 residues. V lost 10 bases and J 6 bases, leaving 19 bases between the germline ends. Germline lookup yields CDR1 SNHLY and CDR2 FYNNEI. The chain's CDR3 is CAIQGRNVGEQYF. CDR3 bases: TGTGCCATCCAGGGGCGCAACGTAGGCGAGCAGTACTTC. The whole variable domain, filled in from reference TRBV2 and TRBJ2-7, reads EPEVTQTPSHQVTQMGQEVILRCVPISNHLYFYWYRQILGQKVEFLVSFYNNEISEKSEIFDDQFSVERPDGSNFTLKIRSTKLEDSAMYFCAIQGRNVGEQYFGPGTRLTVT.

The chain carries TRBV9 and TRBJ2-1; maybe TRBD2 (6 bases). CDR1 and CDR2 (germline): SGDLS, YYNGEE. Trimming cost V 3 bases and J 7 bases, with 14 bases left between them. The CDR3 has 14 residues. The CDR3 sequence: CASSAGTVGNEQFF. The CDR3 DNA is TGTGCCAGCAGCGCCGGGACTGTGGGTAATGAGCAGTTCTTC.

The V gene is TRBV28, the J gene TRBJ1-2; D gene ambiguous. There are 13 residues in the CDR3. The germline V and J ends were trimmed by 8 bases and 3 bases, with 13 bases remaining between them. From germline, CDR1 is MDHEN and CDR2 SYDVKM. CDR3 loop: CASGGLADYGYTF. The CDR3 DNA follows: TGTGCCAGCGGTGGACTGGCCGACTATGGCTACACCTTC.

The V call is TRBV29-1, the J call TRBJ2-1, with TRBD1 matching 8 bases. With V trimmed by 6 bases and J by 3 bases, 10 bases remained unmatched. The CDR3 length is 15 residues. Germline V CDR1 and CDR2: SQVTM, ANQGSEA. In DNA, the CDR3 is TGCAGCGTGTCCGGGACAGGAAAAGACTACAATGAGCAGTTCTTC. This sequence encodes CSVSGTGKDYNEQFF.

The chain is built from TRBV11-2 and TRBJ2-2; 8 bases fit TRBD1. This CDR3 is built from 17 residues. Germline CDR1 is SGHAT and CDR2 is FQNNGV. With 6 bases clipped from V and 0 bases from J, the junction kept 9 bases outside the gene matches. The CDR3 DNA sequence: TGTGCCAGCAGACCAGGGGGCTGGGACGCGAACACCGGGGAGCTGTTTTTT. This sequence encodes CASRPGGWDANTGELFF.

The chain employs TRBV15 and TRBJ2-7; TRBD1 aligns across 9 bases. J gave up 5 bases and V 0 bases, and 11 bases lay outside the gene matches. Per germline, CDR1 LNHNV and CDR2 YYDKDF (reference sequence). The CDR3 has 17 residues. The CDR3 DNA sequence: TGTGCCACCAGCAGAGAGGTAAGGGACAGGGTAAACCACGAGCAGTACTTC. Protein: CATSREVRDRVNHEQYF.

This chain connects TRBV27 to TRBJ1-5, with 8 bases aligning to TRBD1. The CDR3 runs to 15 residues. J gave up 5 bases and V 2 bases, and 5 bases lay outside the gene matches. Looked up from germline, CDR1 is MNHEY and CDR2 is SMNVEV (reference sequence). In DNA form, the CDR3 reads TGTGCCAGCAGTTTAGACAGGGGAGGGGATCAGCCCCAGCATTTT. Residues: CASSLDRGGDQPQHF.

This chain uses TRBV6-1 with TRBJ2-2; 9 bases fit TRBD2. The CDR3 covers 15 residues. V lost 10 bases and J lost 5; bases outside the gene matches: 11. From germline, CDR1 is MNHNS and CDR2 SASEGT. For the CDR3, the DNA is TGTGCCACAGGGAATAGCGGGGGACTAACCGGGGAGCTGTTTTTT. Translating it yields CATGNSGGLTGELFF.

The chain combines TRBV28 with TRBJ1-1, with D unresolved. Germline CDR1 is MDHEN and CDR2 is SYDVKM. The CDR3 is 15 residues long. V was cut by 3 bases and J by 2 bases, with 13 bases left in between. The CDR3 bases are TGTGCCAGCAGTTTGATGGCAGGTCTAAACACTGAAGCTTTCTTT. Its translation is CASSLMAGLNTEAFF.

This clone was seen only a few times. This chain joins TRBV21-1 and TRBJ2-7; TRBD1 was called by the table and not checked on the DNA. TRBV21-1 is classified as a pseudogene. This CDR3 is built from 14 residues. Here the CDR3 reads CASAQQGRTREQYF. The CDR3 DNA reads as TGTGCCAGCGCCCAACAGGGGAGGACTCGAGAGCAGTACTTC.

The CDR3 region is CASSPSQGAETEAFF. The CDR3 DNA sequence: TGCGCCAGCAGCCCATCACAGGGGGCTGAAACTGAAGCTTTCTTT. The chain carries TRBV5-1 and TRBJ1-1; TRBD1 aligns across 9 bases. This CDR3 contains 15 residues. With 4 bases clipped from V and 5 bases from J, the junction kept 9 bases outside the gene matches. Germline V gene data show CDR1 as SGHRS and CDR2 as YFSETQ. The full variable domain, completed using reference TRBV5-1 and TRBJ1-1, is KAGVTQTPRYLIKTRGQQVTLSCSPISGHRSVSWYQQTPGQGLQFLFEYFSETQRNKGNFPGRFSGRQFSNSRSEMNVSTLELGDSALYLCASSPSQGAETEAFFGQGTRLTVV.

Here the CDR3 reads CASSSRQGANEQYF. The DNA for the CDR3 is TGTGCCAGCAGCTCAAGACAGGGGGCTAACGAGCAGTACTTC. This sequence joins TRBV7-6 and TRBJ2-7, with 10 bases fitting TRBD1. Unmatched junction bases numbered 5, after V lost 4 bases and J lost 5 bases. This CDR3 comprises 14 residues. Germline V lookup: CDR1 SGHVS, CDR2 FNYEAQ. Complete variable domain (other parts from reference TRBV7-6 and TRBJ2-7): GAGVSQSPRYKVTKRGQDVALRCDPISGHVSLYWYRQALGQGPEFLTYFNYEAQQDKSGLPNDRFSAERPEGSISTLTIQRTEQRDSAMYRCASSSRQGANEQYFGPGTRLTVT.

This clone was seen a few times. The chain is built from TRBV6-4 and TRBJ1-2; D is possibly TRBD1 (5 bases). Trimming left V 0 bases short and J 5 bases short, with 7 bases between. This CDR3 region has 13 residues. Germline V gene sequence: CDR1 MRHNA, CDR2 SNTAGT. CDR3 sequence: CASSDSAGYGYTF. The CDR3 nucleotides are TGTGCCAGCAGTGACTCGGCAGGGTATGGCTACACCTTC.

Only a few counts were recorded for this clone. The chain combines TRBV11-3 with TRBJ2-3, with TRBD2 as a possible D gene (5 bases). With 2 bases removed from V and 9 bases from J, the gap between germline ends came to 9 bases. Per the germline V gene, CDR1 is SGHNT and CDR2 is YENEEA. CDR3 length: 12 amino acids. The CDR3 spells CASSLIGETQYF. For the CDR3, the DNA is TGTGCCAGCAGCTTAATCGGGGAAACGCAGTATTTT.

The chain couples TRBV7-8 to TRBJ1-1; 10 nucleotides agree with TRBD1. The germline gives CDR1 SGHVS, CDR2 FQNEAQ. This CDR3 region has 16 residues. The trim removed 1 base at V and 0 bases at J, leaving 2 bases unmatched. The CDR3 reads CASSLEGQGMNTEAFF. CDR3 DNA: TGTGCCAGCAGCTTAGAGGGACAGGGGATGAACACTGAAGCTTTCTTT. Complete variable domain (other parts from reference TRBV7-8 and TRBJ1-1): GAGVSQSPRYKVAKRGQDVALRCDPISGHVSLFWYQQALGQGPEFLTYFQNEAQLDKSGLPSDRFFAERPEGSVSTLKIQRTQQEDSAVYLCASSLEGQGMNTEAFFGQGTRLTVV.

V and J are TRBV5-1 and TRBJ1-1, with D possibly matching TRBD1 (6 bases). V gave up 4 bases and J gave up 6 bases, with 19 bases separating them. The CDR3 extends over 15 amino acids. CDR1 and CDR2 from the germline V gene are SGHRS and YFSETQ. CDR3 residues: CASSNKGDVTAEAFF. The DNA of the CDR3 is TGCGCCAGCAGCAACAAGGGGGATGTGACGGCTGAAGCTTTCTTT. Full variable domain (outside the CDR3, taken from reference TRBV5-1 and TRBJ1-1): KAGVTQTPRYLIKTRGQQVTLSCSPISGHRSVSWYQQTPGQGLQFLFEYFSETQRNKGNFPGRFSGRQFSNSRSEMNVSTLELGDSALYLCASSNKGDVTAEAFFGQGTRLTVV.

This chain joins TRBV29-1 and TRBJ2-7; possibly TRBD1 for D (6 bases). V gave up 6 bases and J gave up 1 base, with 10 bases separating them. Germline V gene lookup returns CDR1 SQVTM and CDR2 ANQGSEA. The CDR3 has 12 amino acids. This chain's CDR3 is CSVEDRSYEQYF. DNA for the CDR3: TGCAGCGTGGAGGACAGATCCTACGAGCAGTACTTC.

The chain links TRBV9 to TRBJ1-1; 9 nucleotides line up with TRBD1. The CDR3 contains 15 residues. With V trimmed by 4 bases and J by 5 bases, 9 bases remained unmatched. CDR1 and CDR2 from the germline V gene are SGDLS and YYNGEE. The DNA of the CDR3 is TGTGCCAGCAGCCTCGCCGGGACAGGGAGAACTGAAGCTTTCTTT. It codes for CASSLAGTGRTEAFF.

The V gene is TRBV11-2, the J gene TRBJ2-2, with D perhaps matching TRBD2 (6 bases). Trimming stripped 5 bases from V and 4 bases from J, with 17 bases between. Germline loops: CDR1 SGHAT, CDR2 FQNNGV. This CDR3 spans 16 amino acids. Here the CDR3 reads CASSRGTSVGTGELFF. Written as DNA, the CDR3 is TGTGCCAGCAGCCGCGGGACGTCGGTGGGCACCGGGGAGCTGTTTTTT.

The chain couples TRBV5-1 to TRBJ2-5, with 11 positions matching TRBD2. Germline CDR1 SGHRS, CDR2 YFSETQ. This CDR3 has 18 amino acids. Trimming took 0 bases from V and 1 from J; bases not matched to a gene: 8. The CDR3 loop reads CASSLEGLAGRVQETQYF. DNA for the CDR3: TGCGCCAGCAGCTTGGAAGGACTAGCGGGCCGCGTCCAAGAGACCCAGTACTTC.

V is TRBV11-3 and J is TRBJ1-3, with D unresolved. Germline V gene lookup returns CDR1 SGHNT and CDR2 YENEEA. CDR3 length equals 14 residues. Trimming removed 4 bases at V and 0 bases at J, with 7 bases between. The DNA of the CDR3 is TGTGCCAGCAGCTCCAGGTTCTCTGGAAACACCATATATTTT. It is translated as CASSSRFSGNTIYF.

V usage is TRBV10-3 and J usage is TRBJ1-1; D perhaps matches TRBD1 (6 bases). This CDR3 has 13 residues. Germline CDR1 reads ENHRY; CDR2 reads SYGVKD. Trimming took 6 bases from V and 2 from J, leaving 10 bases between them. As DNA, the CDR3 is TGTGCCATCAGGAGGGACACCAACACTGAAGCTTTCTTT. Protein product: CAIRRDTNTEAFF.

The genes are TRBV11-2 and TRBJ2-3; 11 bases fit TRBD2. Losses at the gene ends were 0 bases for V and 3 bases for J; bases not matched to a gene: 5. Germline loops: CDR1 SGHAT, CDR2 FQNNGV. The CDR3 is 17 residues long. The CDR3 DNA reads TGTGCCAGCAGCTTAGATGCACGGACTAGCGGGACAGATACGCAGTATTTT. It codes for CASSLDARTSGTDTQYF.

The genes are TRBV18 and TRBJ1-6; 7 bases line up with TRBD1. The length of the CDR3 is 17 residues. Looked up from germline, CDR1 is KGHSH and CDR2 is LQKENI. The V gene end was trimmed by 5 bases and the J gene end by 7 bases; junction bases not matched to a gene: 14. The chain's CDR3 is CASSIARPGQLNSPLHF. DNA for the CDR3: TGTGCCAGCTCAATTGCTCGTCCGGGACAGTTAAATTCACCCCTCCACTTT.

This sequence joins TRBV18 and TRBJ1-2, with D possibly being TRBD1 (6 bases). Germline assignment: CDR1 KGHSH and CDR2 LQKENI. The CDR3 has 13 residues. V shed 2 bases and J shed 8 bases, with 12 bases lying between them. CDR3 amino acids: CASSPSTGYGYTF. DNA for the CDR3: TGTGCCAGCTCACCATCGACAGGATACGGCTACACCTTC. The full variable domain, completed using reference TRBV18 and TRBJ1-2, is NAGVMQNPRHLVRRRGQEARLRCSPMKGHSHVYWYRQLPEEGLKFMVYLQKENIIDESGMPKERFSAEFPKEGPSILRIQQVVRGDSAAYFCASSPSTGYGYTFGSGTRLTVV.

This sequence joins TRBV9 and TRBJ2-3; a weak D match, TRBD2 (6 bases). The CDR3 is made up of 17 amino acids. V was pared by 0 bases and J by 2 bases, with 16 bases between. Germline CDR1 SGDLS, CDR2 YYNGEE. This CDR3 is CASSVAGSLRDTDTQYF. The CDR3 region has the DNA TGTGCCAGCAGCGTAGCCGGTTCCTTGCGGGACACAGATACGCAGTATTTT.

J is TRBJ2-7 and V is TRBV28, with 8 nucleotides matching TRBD1. V was pared by 1 base and J by 5 bases, with 7 bases of the junction left unmatched. The germline CDR1 and CDR2 sequences are MDHEN and SYDVKM. CDR3 length: 15 residues. The CDR3 nucleotides read TGTGCCAGCAGTTTATCCGGACAGGGTAGCGACGAGCAGTACTTC. It translates to CASSLSGQGSDEQYF.